One T cell receptor beta chain is described in this entry. The CDR3 is made up of 13 amino acids. Germline-derived CDR1 and CDR2 are MDHEN and SYDVKM. V was shortened by 3 bases and J by 10 bases, with 13 bases between the two germline ends. This entry comes from a study of T-cell reconstitution after alpha-beta-depleted transplantation in children. Preparing the TCRbeta library involved the use of unique molecular identifiers. MiXCR was run by TCRdb on the PCR reads, yielding one entry per CDR3 protein. The data hold more than 400,000 distinct CDR3 sequences, with approximately 42% observed a single time.

This receptor was identified in a girl aged 2 to 10 with aplastic anemia, due to receive a stem cell transplant. The J gene is TRBJ2-1, the V gene TRBV28; D not resolved. Material: PBMCs, obtained before TCRalphabeta/CD19-depleted stem cell transplant. The DNA of the CDR3 is TGTGCCAGCAGTTTGCTCCTCCGGCGGGAGCAGTTCTTC. This sequence encodes CASSLLLRREQFF.